This T cell receptor beta chain was obtained from a study of OX40 agonist ivuxolimab in advanced cancers. Findings of the study overall: With doses of 0.1 to 3.0 mg/kg, CD4+ and CD8+ blood T cells had undergone clonal expansion by week 6. Expanded clones were, on average, more numerous among CD8+ T cells than CD4+.

This CDR3 is 14 amino acids long. Looked up from germline, CDR1 is LGHNA and CDR2 is YSLEER. V gave up 3 bases and J gave up 5 bases; unmatched junction bases: 4. TCRdb keeps only in-frame clones here, not all; method: immunoSEQ multiplex PCR. The data show tens of thousands of clones, roughly 90% seen once. This clone came up once. Its antigen is currently unknown. The receptor was derived from an adult with an advanced solid tumor such as melanoma, head and neck, liver or kidney cancer. Sequencing was performed on CD4+ or CD8+ T cells sorted from blood, taken in a trial of the OX40 agonist ivuxolimab. The rearrangement links TRBV4-3 to TRBJ1-3, with 7 bases fitting TRBD1. CDR3 amino acids: CASSQEQGRNTIYF. DNA for the CDR3: TGCGCCAGCAGCCAGGAACAGGGGAGAAACACCATATATTTT.